This T cell receptor beta chain was captured in a study of T cell repertoires in cytomegalovirus infection. On the study more broadly: A matching HLA type, together with CMV infection, was signaled by public TCR beta signatures.

TCRdb recomputed calls from the reads with MiXCR, one row per CDR3 protein. The table shows roughly 600,000 distinct CDR3 sequences, with roughly 24% occurring only once. Many counts were recorded for this clonotype. This CDR3 is 16 amino acids long. Germline-derived CDR1 and CDR2 are SGHTA and FQGNSA. J lost 5 bases, V lost 4 bases, and 8 bases had no gene match. The chain employs TRBV7-2 and TRBJ2-7; 13 bases map to TRBD2. Sequenced input: CD8+ T cells from PBMCs. This TCR was recovered from a human donor in good health (CMV status not recorded). Some clones in this sample may be carry-over from other donors' samples. CDR3 DNA sequence: TGTGCCAGCAGCTATGGACTAGCGGGGGAGAAGAACGAGCAGTACTTC. Translation: CASSYGLAGEKNEQYF.